The 32 T cell receptor beta chains in this list originate from one sample, sequenced in a study of neurological immune-mediated disorders. A single record per CDR3 protein comes from TCRdb applying MiXCR to the 5' RACE reads. The sample has fewer than 80,000 distinct CDR3 sequences, around 5.2% seen once. Source material: PBMCs. The receptors shown here come from a woman under 40 with multiple sclerosis.

This clonotype showed up many times. The rearrangement uses TRBV5-5 and TRBJ2-7; 10 bases fit TRBD1. The CDR3 runs 14 residues. Germline V gene data show CDR1 as SGHKS and CDR2 as YYEKEE (reference sequence). The V segment lost 0 bases and the J segment 5 bases; nucleotides outside the gene matches: 2. CDR3: CASSLGDRGHEQYF. The CDR3 nucleotides read TGTGCCAGCAGCTTGGGGGACAGGGGCCACGAGCAGTACTTC.

This clonotype was seen ten or more times. The junction departs from the called germline gene at one end, perhaps through a read error. The CDR3 loop reads CASSQDSGLQWTQNF. The CDR3 DNA sequence: TGCGCCAGCAGCCAAGATTCAGGGCTCCAATGGACCCAGAATTTT. The rearrangement joins TRBV4-1 to TRBJ1-5; D possibly corresponds to TRBD1 (5 bases). The CDR3 loop spans 15 amino acids. Germline V CDR1 and CDR2: MGHRA, YSYEKL.

V and J are TRBV5-1 and TRBJ1-3; the D is unclear. Between the trimmed V and J ends, which lost 3 bases and 0 bases, there was a span of 10 bases. CDR1 and CDR2 (germline): SGHRS, YFSETQ. CDR3 size: 15 residues. Here the CDR3 reads CASSSAGSSGNTIYF. The CDR3 DNA reads TGCGCCAGCAGCTCTGCAGGAAGCTCTGGAAACACCATATATTTT.

This clonotype has just one count. A much larger clone sits a single nucleotide away, making a read error possible. The rearrangement uses TRBV20-1 and TRBJ1-6, with TRBD1 as a possible D gene (5 bases). Germline CDR1 reads DFQATT; CDR2 reads SNEGSKA (reference sequence). The CDR3 contains 14 residues. Written as DNA, the CDR3 is TGCAGTGCTAGGACCGGGACTGAGGATTCACCCCTCAACTTT. Protein sequence: CSARTGTEDSPLNF.

The table lists this clonotype with a few counts. The V and J genes are TRBV20-1 and TRBJ2-7; D not certain. Germline CDR1 is DFQATT and CDR2 is SNEGSKA (reference sequence). Trimming took 0 bases from V and 5 from J, leaving 11 bases between them. The CDR3 spans 13 residues. CDR3: CSARDRLVHEQYF. DNA of the CDR3: TGCAGTGCTAGAGATCGGCTAGTCCACGAGCAGTACTTC.

This clonotype showed up many times. The V and J genes are TRBV5-1 and TRBJ1-1; D gene unclear. V was pared by 5 bases and J by 0 bases, with 2 bases between. This CDR3 has 11 amino acids. Per germline, CDR1 SGHRS and CDR2 YFSETQ. The CDR3 DNA is TGCGCCAGCAGGGTGAACACTGAAGCTTTCTTT. This sequence encodes CASRVNTEAFF.

The sample holds many counts of this clonotype. This chain links TRBV15 with TRBJ2-7, with TRBD2 matching over 13 bases. Germline CDR1 and CDR2: LNHNV and YYDKDF (reference sequence). Trimming took 4 bases from V and 7 from J; bases not matched to a gene: 16. The CDR3 covers 18 residues. DNA for the CDR3: TGTGCCACCAGCATCCGACCCCAACTAGCGGGGGGGCCGGAGGAGCAGTACTTC. This sequence encodes CATSIRPQLAGGPEEQYF. Full variable domain (missing parts from reference TRBV15 and TRBJ2-7): DAMVIQNPRYQVTQFGKPVTLSCSQTLNHNVMYWYQQKSSQAPKLLFHYYDKDFNNEADTPDNFQSRRPNTSFCFLDIRSPGLGDTAMYLCATSIRPQLAGGPEEQYFGPGTRLTVT.

This clonotype appeared many times. The chain recombines TRBV20-1 with TRBJ2-7; no firm D call. This CDR3 has 13 amino acids. V was trimmed by 5 bases and J by 3 bases, leaving 14 bases between them. Germline lookup yields CDR1 DFQATT and CDR2 SNEGSKA (reference sequence). DNA for the CDR3: TGCAGTGCTGCCTGGGGTCCTTACTACGAGCAGTACTTC. It translates to CSAAWGPYYEQYF.

There are many counts of this clonotype. A much larger clone differs by one base, so this may be a read error. The chain couples TRBV15 to TRBJ2-7, with TRBD2 matching 7 bases. V lost 1 base to trimming and J lost 7 bases; unmatched junction nucleotides: 7. Germline CDR1 and CDR2: LNHNV and YYDKDF (reference sequence). The CDR3 spans 14 residues. The CDR3 here is CATSRVAGWEEQYF. DNA of the CDR3: TGTGCCACCAGCAGAGTAGCGGGCTGGGAAGAGCAGTACTTC. The full variable domain, in which reference TRBV15 and TRBJ2-7 provide the parts outside the CDR3, is DAMVIQNPRYQVTQFGKPVTLSCSQTLNHNVMYWYQQKSSQAPKLLFHYYDKDFNNEADTPDNFQSRRPNTSFCFLDIRSPGLGDTAMYLCATSRVAGWEEQYFGPGTRLTVT.

The sample holds many counts of this clonotype. The chain has TRBV5-1 and TRBJ1-1; D is ambiguous. CDR1 and CDR2 (germline): SGHRS, YFSETQ. V was trimmed by 6 bases and J by 0 bases, leaving 12 bases between them. There are 14 residues in the CDR3. CDR3 sequence reads: CASKRWTMNTEAFF. The CDR3, as DNA: TGCGCCAGCAAACGATGGACGATGAACACTGAAGCTTTCTTT.

The rearrangement uses TRBV7-9 and TRBJ1-3, with unresolved D. The CDR3 extends over 16 amino acids. Germline CDR1 SEHNR, CDR2 FQNEAQ (reference sequence). V was shortened by 4 bases and J by 0 bases, with 13 bases between the two germline ends. The CDR3 loop reads CASSYPSGPSGNTIYF. The CDR3 region has the DNA TGTGCCAGCAGCTATCCGTCGGGTCCCTCTGGAAACACCATATATTTT.

This clonotype was seen many times. The chain is built from TRBV20-1 and TRBJ2-3, with 10 nucleotides matching TRBD1. The CDR3 sequence is 13 residues long. The germline V gene encodes CDR1 DFQATT and CDR2 SNEGSKA (reference sequence). V was clipped by 6 bases and J by 4 bases; unmatched bases: 4. The CDR3 coding sequence is TGCAGTGCCGGACAGGGGGGGGCAGATACGCAGTATTTT. Translating gives CSAGQGGADTQYF.

This clonotype was picked up many times. The rearrangement links TRBV5-1 to TRBJ2-7; D call uncertain. Germline assignment: CDR1 SGHRS and CDR2 YFSETQ. The CDR3 runs 15 residues. V gave up 4 bases and J gave up 4 bases, with 18 bases separating them. The CDR3 DNA sequence: TGCGCCAGCAGCGACACTCCGGAGCCTGCTTACGAGCAGTACTTC. This translates into CASSDTPEPAYEQYF.

This clonotype was seen ten or more times. The V call is TRBV20-1, the J call TRBJ1-4; 8 nucleotides line up with TRBD1. CDR3 length equals 15 residues. V was pared by 0 bases and J by 3 bases, with 3 bases of the junction left unmatched. Germline V gene sequence: CDR1 DFQATT, CDR2 SNEGSKA (reference sequence). DNA of the CDR3: TGCAGTGCTAGAGATCCGGGACAGGCTAATGAAAAACTGTTTTTT. Its protein is CSARDPGQANEKLFF.

This clonotype has only a few counts. CDR3 bases: TGTGCCAGCAGTTCCATATCAACTAATGAAAAACTGTTTTTT. Residues: CASSSISTNEKLFF. The gene calls are TRBV7-6 and TRBJ1-4; D is unclear. CDR3 size: 14 residues. Germline V gene sequence: CDR1 SGHVS, CDR2 FNYEAQ. V was trimmed by 6 bases and J by 0 bases, leaving 8 bases between them.

This clonotype was seen repeatedly, ten times or more. The CDR3 nucleotides read TGCAGCGGCGGAATGGTAGGGGTGAGCACTGAAGCTTTCTTT. It is translated as CSGGMVGVSTEAFF. The J gene is TRBJ1-1, the V gene TRBV29-1; D perhaps matches TRBD1 (5 bases). This CDR3 has 14 residues. Germline V gene sequence: CDR1 SQVTM, CDR2 ANQGSEA. Trimming stripped 7 bases from V and 4 bases from J, with 19 bases between.

This clonotype has ten or more counts. The V gene is TRBV5-1, the J gene TRBJ2-3; D is unresolved. CDR1 and CDR2 (germline): SGHRS, YFSETQ. V lost 1 base and J lost 6, with 12 bases in between. The CDR3 totals 14 residues. In DNA form, the CDR3 reads TGCGCCAGCAGCTTGTCGACCCCCCCGGATACGCAGTATTTT. Translation: CASSLSTPPDTQYF.

This clonotype occurred a few times. The rearrangement joins TRBV5-8 to TRBJ1-2, with a possible D match to TRBD1 (5 bases). Germline V CDR1 and CDR2: SGHTS, YDEGEE. CDR3 length: 15 amino acids. V dropped 3 bases and J dropped 4 bases, with 16 bases sitting between them. The CDR3 DNA reads as TGTGCCAGCAGCTCCCTGACAGTTACGGGCTATGGCTACACCTTC. The encoded protein is CASSSLTVTGYGYTF.

The table lists this clonotype with many counts. J is TRBJ2-3 and V is TRBV7-8; the D is unclear. The CDR3 runs to 13 residues. Per the germline V gene, CDR1 is SGHVS and CDR2 is FQNEAQ. The V and J ends lost 5 bases and 2 bases respectively, with 8 bases between them. CDR3 sequence reads: CASSAQNTDTQYF. CDR3 DNA: TGTGCCAGCAGCGCCCAGAACACAGATACGCAGTATTTT. Variable domain in full (rest from reference TRBV7-8 and TRBJ2-3): GAGVSQSPRYKVAKRGQDVALRCDPISGHVSLFWYQQALGQGPEFLTYFQNEAQLDKSGLPSDRFFAERPEGSVSTLKIQRTQQEDSAVYLCASSAQNTDTQYFGPGTRLTVL.

This clonotype was recorded at least ten times. V and J are TRBV5-1 and TRBJ2-5, with TRBD1 matching over 10 bases. CDR3 length: 15 amino acids. V dropped 3 bases and J dropped 5; count of bases not matched to a gene: 7. Per the germline V gene, CDR1 is SGHRS and CDR2 is YFSETQ. The CDR3 nucleotides are TGCGCCAGCAGCTCCAGGACAGGGGGTGAGGAGACCCAGTACTTC. Protein: CASSSRTGGEETQYF. The full variable domain, rest sourced from reference TRBV5-1 and TRBJ2-5, is KAGVTQTPRYLIKTRGQQVTLSCSPISGHRSVSWYQQTPGQGLQFLFEYFSETQRNKGNFPGRFSGRQFSNSRSEMNVSTLELGDSALYLCASSSRTGGEETQYFGPGTRLLVL.

This clonotype was recorded at least ten times. The chain has TRBV5-1 and TRBJ1-1, with D maybe TRBD1 (5 bases). Trimming shortened V by 4 bases and J by 5 bases, and 15 bases separated the two germline ends. CDR1 is SGHRS and CDR2 is YFSETQ in the germline V gene. CDR3 size: 14 residues. The CDR3 DNA is TGCGCCAGCAGCCCGGGGGGACTCACGACTGAAGCTTTCTTT. This encodes CASSPGGLTTEAFF. Together with reference TRBV5-1 and TRBJ1-1, the CDR3 gives the full variable domain: KAGVTQTPRYLIKTRGQQVTLSCSPISGHRSVSWYQQTPGQGLQFLFEYFSETQRNKGNFPGRFSGRQFSNSRSEMNVSTLELGDSALYLCASSPGGLTTEAFFGQGTRLTVV.

The sample holds many counts of this clonotype. This CDR3 is CSASLGAYGYTF. CDR3 sequence (DNA): TGCAGTGCTAGTCTCGGGGCCTATGGCTACACCTTC. The J gene is TRBJ1-2, the V gene TRBV20-1; perhaps TRBD1 as D (5 bases). V lost 3 bases to trimming and J lost 4 bases, with 9 bases between them. Germline V CDR1 and CDR2: DFQATT, SNEGSKA (reference sequence). The CDR3 totals 12 residues.

Ten or more counts support this clonotype. An end of the junction does not agree with germline; a read error may underlie this. The chain employs TRBV5-1 and TRBJ1-5, with D perhaps matching TRBD1 (5 bases). CDR1 and CDR2 from the germline V gene are SGHRS and YFSETQ. The length of the CDR3 is 14 residues. The CDR3 reads CASSLESGRQPQNF. For the CDR3, the DNA is TGCGCCAGCAGCTTGGAGTCAGGGCGCCAGCCCCAGAATTTT.

This chain joins TRBV10-3 and TRBJ2-7, with TRBD1 matching 8 bases. Germline assignment: CDR1 ENHRY and CDR2 SYGVKD. The CDR3 consists of 13 residues. Trimming removed 10 bases from V and 4 bases from J; junction bases left unmatched: 9. For the CDR3, the DNA is TGTGCCACCACGGACAGGGCGAGGTACGAGCAGTACTTC. As protein: CATTDRARYEQYF.

To note about this clonotype: This may come from a read error, since a much larger clone is one base off. The rearrangement uses TRBV6-4 and TRBJ1-4; D is possibly TRBD1 (5 bases). The V end lost 6 bases, the J end lost 8 bases, and 16 bases lay between the germline ends. The V gene's germline CDR1 is MRHNA and CDR2 SNTAGT. This CDR3 spans 14 amino acids. In nucleotides, the CDR3 is TGTGCCAGCAGGGGGACTCAAGACCAGGAAAAACTGTTTTTT. Amino acids: CASRGTQDQEKLFF.

This clonotype was recorded a few times. The chain has TRBV20-1 and TRBJ1-4, with TRBD1 matching 7 bases. The CDR3 extends over 17 amino acids. Germline lookup yields CDR1 DFQATT and CDR2 SNEGSKA (reference sequence). V dropped 6 bases and J dropped 3; count of bases not matched to a gene: 16. In DNA form, the CDR3 reads TGCAGTGCCCATACACCCCTAGGCAGGGGGGCTAATGAAAAACTGTTTTTT. The encoded protein is CSAHTPLGRGANEKLFF.

This clonotype was seen ten or more times. The rearrangement uses TRBV20-1 and TRBJ2-7, with 8 positions matching TRBD2. Germline CDR1 DFQATT, CDR2 SNEGSKA (reference sequence). V was clipped by 0 bases and J by 7 bases; unmatched bases: 8. This CDR3 is 14 amino acids long. The CDR3 is CSARDGGASREQYF. The CDR3 DNA reads TGCAGTGCTAGAGACGGGGGGGCCAGCCGAGAGCAGTACTTC.

The V and J genes are TRBV12-5 and TRBJ1-1; perhaps TRBD1 as D (6 bases). The CDR3 loop spans 13 amino acids. CDR1 is LGHNT, CDR2 FRNRAP, per germline. The germline V and J ends were trimmed by 7 bases and 5 bases, with 14 bases remaining between them. CDR3 DNA sequence: TGTGCTAGTGATGCAGGGGTAAGGACTGAAGCTTTCTTT. It specifies CASDAGVRTEAFF.

This clonotype was detected many times. This chain joins TRBV20-1 and TRBJ1-1; D not resolved. V was trimmed by 0 bases and J by 7 bases, leaving 15 bases between them. CDR3 length: 14 residues. The V gene's germline CDR1 is DFQATT and CDR2 SNEGSKA (reference sequence). This CDR3 is CSARDYPRQLEAFF. The CDR3 DNA reads as TGCAGTGCTAGAGATTACCCCCGGCAGCTTGAAGCTTTCTTT.

The chain uses TRBV3-1 and TRBJ1-1; 10 bases map to TRBD1. Germline CDR1 reads LGHDT; CDR2 reads YNNKEL (reference sequence). The CDR3 loop spans 16 amino acids. Unmatched junction bases numbered 10, after V lost 4 bases and J lost 5 bases. The CDR3 protein is CASSPRDRGLRTEAFF. The DNA of the CDR3 is TGTGCCAGCAGCCCCCGGGACAGGGGCCTGAGGACTGAAGCTTTCTTT.

Many counts were recorded for this clonotype. Its ends do not fully match the called genes, so a read error is possible. The genes are TRBV5-6 and TRBJ1-5; D possibly corresponds to TRBD1 (5 bases). Germline V gene data show CDR1 as SGHDT and CDR2 as YYEEEE. The CDR3 runs to 14 residues. CDR3 protein: CASSLAAGYQPQNF. The CDR3, as DNA: TGTGCCAGCAGCTTGGCGGCAGGGTACCAGCCCCAGAATTTT. Full variable domain (missing parts from reference TRBV5-6 and TRBJ1-5): DAGVTQSPTHLIKTRGQQVTLRCSPKSGHDTVSWYQQALGQGPQFIFQYYEEEERQRGNFPDRFSGHQFPNYSSELNVNALLLGDSALYLCASSLAAGYQPQNFGDGTRLSIL.

J is TRBJ1-5 and V is TRBV12-3 or TRBV12-4; D remains ambiguous. Trimming pared 8 bases from V and 8 bases from J, leaving 19 bases between. The CDR3 length is 14 residues. Here the CDR3 DNA reads TGTGCCAGCCGTCGGGCGGGAACCGTGGAGCCCCAGCATTTT. This sequence encodes CASRRAGTVEPQHF.